This record concerns one TCR beta chain sequence. The data belong to a study of blood T cells in healthy people across ages. Healthy Caucasian individuals from Russia aged about 6 to 90 served as donors. A second PCR of roughly 7 to 11 cycles used a sample-barcoded 5' primer and a J-beta primer mix. Each TCR beta cDNA got a 12-nucleotide random molecular identifier. Using its own MiXCR run on the 5' RACE reads, TCRdb lists one record per CDR3 protein. The table has around 1,500,000 distinct CDR3 sequences, around two fifths seen once; the top ten hold roughly 7.9%. The source is a woman younger than 35 in good health. The sequenced material came from blood.

The CDR3 is CASSLSLAGGLTDTQYF. CDR3 in DNA: TGCGCCAGCAGCCTCTCCCTAGCGGGGGGCCTCACAGATACGCAGTATTTT. The chain combines TRBV5-1 with TRBJ2-3; TRBD2 aligns across 11 bases. The J segment lost 2 bases and the V segment lost 4 bases, leaving 9 bases of the junction unmatched. This CDR3 has 17 residues. The V gene's germline CDR1 is SGHRS and CDR2 YFSETQ.